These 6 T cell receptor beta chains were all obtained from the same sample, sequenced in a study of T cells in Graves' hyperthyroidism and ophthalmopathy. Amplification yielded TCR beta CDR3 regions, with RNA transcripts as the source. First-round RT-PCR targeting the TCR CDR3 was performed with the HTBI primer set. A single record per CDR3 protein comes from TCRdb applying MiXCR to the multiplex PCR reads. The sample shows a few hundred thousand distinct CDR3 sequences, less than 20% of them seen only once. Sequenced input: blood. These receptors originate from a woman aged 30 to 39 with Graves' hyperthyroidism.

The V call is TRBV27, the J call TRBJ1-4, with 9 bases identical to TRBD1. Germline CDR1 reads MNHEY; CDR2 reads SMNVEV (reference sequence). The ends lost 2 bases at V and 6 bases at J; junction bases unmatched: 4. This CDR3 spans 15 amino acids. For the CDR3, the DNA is TGTGCCAGCAGTTTAGGGACAGGGCGGGATGAAAAACTGTTTTTT. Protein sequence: CASSLGTGRDEKLFF.

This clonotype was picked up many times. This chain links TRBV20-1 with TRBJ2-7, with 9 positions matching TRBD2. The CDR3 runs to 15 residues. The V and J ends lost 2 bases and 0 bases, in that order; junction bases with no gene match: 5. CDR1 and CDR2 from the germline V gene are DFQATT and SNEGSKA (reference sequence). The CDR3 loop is CSARLAGRNSYEQYF. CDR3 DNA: TGCAGTGCTAGACTAGCGGGACGTAACTCCTACGAGCAGTACTTC.

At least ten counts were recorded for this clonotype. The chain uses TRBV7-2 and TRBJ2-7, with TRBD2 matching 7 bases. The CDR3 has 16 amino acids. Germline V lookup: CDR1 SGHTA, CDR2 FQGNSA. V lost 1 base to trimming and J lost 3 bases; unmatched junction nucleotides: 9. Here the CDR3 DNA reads TGTGCCAGCAGCTTAGAGAAAGGAGGGAGGGACTACGAGCAGTACTTC. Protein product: CASSLEKGGRDYEQYF. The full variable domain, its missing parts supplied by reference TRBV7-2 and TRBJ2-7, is GAGVSQSPSNKVTEKGKDVELRCDPISGHTALYWYRQSLGQGLEFLIYFQGNSAPDKSGLPSDRFSAERTGGSVSTLTIQRTQQEDSAVYLCASSLEKGGRDYEQYFGPGTRLTVT.

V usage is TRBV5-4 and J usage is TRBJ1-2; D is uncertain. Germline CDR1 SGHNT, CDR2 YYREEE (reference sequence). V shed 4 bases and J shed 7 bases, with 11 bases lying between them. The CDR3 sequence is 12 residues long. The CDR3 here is CASSLDKLGYTF. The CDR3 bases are TGTGCCAGCAGCCTAGACAAGCTTGGCTACACCTTC.

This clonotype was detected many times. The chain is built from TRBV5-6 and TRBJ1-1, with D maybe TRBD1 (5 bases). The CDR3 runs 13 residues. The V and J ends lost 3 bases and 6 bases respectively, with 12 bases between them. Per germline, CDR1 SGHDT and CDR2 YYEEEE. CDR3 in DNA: TGTGCCAGCAGCTCACCAGGGTTATCTGAAGCTTTCTTT. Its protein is CASSSPGLSEAFF. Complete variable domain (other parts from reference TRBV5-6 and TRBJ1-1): DAGVTQSPTHLIKTRGQQVTLRCSPKSGHDTVSWYQQALGQGPQFIFQYYEEEERQRGNFPDRFSGHQFPNYSSELNVNALLLGDSALYLCASSSPGLSEAFFGQGTRLTVV.

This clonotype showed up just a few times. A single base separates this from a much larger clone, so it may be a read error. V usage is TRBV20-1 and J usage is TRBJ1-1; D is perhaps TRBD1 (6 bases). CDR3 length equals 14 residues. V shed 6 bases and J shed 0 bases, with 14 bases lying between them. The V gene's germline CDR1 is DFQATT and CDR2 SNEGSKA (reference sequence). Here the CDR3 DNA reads TGCAGTGCCGATACAGGGACAATGAACACTGAAGCTTTCTTT. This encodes CSADTGTMNTEAFF.